The 21 T cell receptor beta chains below come from one sample, sequenced in a study of T cells in Graves' hyperthyroidism and ophthalmopathy. TCR beta CDR3 region amplification was performed from RNA transcripts. HTBI primers drove first-round RT-PCR of the TCR CDR3. MiXCR, applied by TCRdb to the multiplex PCR reads, yields one record per CDR3 protein. The table records hundreds of thousands of distinct CDR3 sequences, approximately 14% of them present only once. Sequenced input: blood. These receptors came from a woman aged 18-29 years with Graves' hyperthyroidism.

This clonotype turned up a few times. V gene TRBV29-1 combines with J gene TRBJ2-1; 10 bases map to TRBD2. Unmatched junction bases numbered 4, after V lost 5 bases and J lost 6 bases. The CDR3 is 13 residues long. Per germline, CDR1 SQVTM and CDR2 ANQGSEA. The CDR3 nucleotides are TGCAGCGTTTCTAGCGGGGGTGGCAATGAGCAGTTCTTC. Translating it yields CSVSSGGGNEQFF.

Comments on this clonotype: This could be a read error, since a much larger clone is one nucleotide away. This chain joins TRBV20-1 and TRBJ2-3; D may correspond to TRBD1 or TRBD2 (7 bases each). V lost 8 bases, J lost 7 bases, and 22 bases lay in between. This CDR3 spans 14 amino acids. From germline, CDR1 is DFQATT and CDR2 SNEGSKA (reference sequence). CDR3 loop: CSHSDPGGANTQYF. CDR3 sequence (DNA): TGCAGTCACTCGGACCCAGGGGGGGCGAATACGCAGTATTTT.

This clonotype was recorded at least ten times. The V call is TRBV20-1, the J call TRBJ2-7; TRBD1 aligns across 8 bases. The CDR3 loop spans 13 amino acids. Germline V CDR1 and CDR2: DFQATT, SNEGSKA (reference sequence). V shed 4 bases and J 5 bases; nucleotides not matched to a gene: 7. CDR3 coding DNA: TGCAGTGCTAAAGCCGACAGGGGCCACGAGCAGTACTTC. Its translation is CSAKADRGHEQYF.

The V and J genes are TRBV28 and TRBJ1-2, with TRBD1 matching 10 bases. The CDR3 spans 14 residues. The germline V gene has CDR1 MDHEN and CDR2 SYDVKM. The J segment lost 2 bases and the V segment lost 7 bases, leaving 4 bases of the junction unmatched. CDR3 DNA: TGTGCCAGCATGACAGGGGGCGCGAACTATGGCTACACCTTC. It encodes CASMTGGANYGYTF.

This clonotype was counted at least ten times. The rearrangement joins TRBV28 to TRBJ1-4; D not certain. The CDR3 runs 14 residues. V was pared by 8 bases and J by 8 bases, with 18 bases between. The V gene's germline CDR1 is MDHEN and CDR2 SYDVKM. In DNA form, the CDR3 reads TGTGCCAGCGGTTCAGGCGTTTCTGACGAAAAACTGTTTTTT. This gives the protein CASGSGVSDEKLFF.

This clonotype was detected ten times or more. DNA for the CDR3: TGTGCCAGCAGCCAAGGTTGGGACAGGAAGACAGATACGCAGTATTTT. It codes for CASSQGWDRKTDTQYF. The V and J genes are TRBV3-1 and TRBJ2-3; TRBD1 matches at 8 bases. Trimming cost V 1 base and J 3 bases; bases outside gene matches: 6. Germline loops: CDR1 LGHDT, CDR2 YNNKEL (reference sequence). The CDR3 runs 16 residues.

This clonotype was counted ten times or more. The rearrangement links TRBV7-3 to TRBJ1-2; the D gene is possibly TRBD1 (6 bases). CDR1 is SGHTA, CDR2 FQGTGA, per germline. The CDR3 runs 14 residues. The V end lost 6 bases, the J end lost 5 bases, and 16 bases lay between the germline ends. Here the CDR3 reads CASSSGQTSYGYTF. The CDR3 bases are TGTGCCAGCAGTTCGGGACAAACCTCTTATGGCTACACCTTC. The whole variable domain, remainder taken from reference TRBV7-3 and TRBJ1-2, is GAGVSQTPSNKVTEKGKYVELRCDPISGHTALYWYRQSLGQGPEFLIYFQGTGAADDSGLPNDRFFAVRPEGSVSTLKIQRTERGDSAVYLCASSSGQTSYGYTFGSGTRLTVV.

This clonotype appeared many times. The rearrangement links TRBV5-6 to TRBJ2-1, with D unclear. This CDR3 contains 17 residues. V was clipped by 1 base and J by 0 bases, with 14 bases between them. The germline V gene has CDR1 SGHDT and CDR2 YYEEEE. CDR3 coding DNA: TGTGCCAGCAGCTTGTTAGATCGGGCCAGCTCCTACAATGAGCAGTTCTTC. Translating it yields CASSLLDRASSYNEQFF.

This clonotype was counted between two and nine times. V usage is TRBV11-3 and J usage is TRBJ2-7; a possible D gene is TRBD2 (7 bases). V was pared by 5 bases and J by 3 bases, with 17 bases between. The CDR3 has 15 amino acids. Germline values: CDR1 SGHNT, CDR2 YENEEA. The CDR3 coding sequence is TGTGCCAGCAGCCTAGGGGGGGGGTTCGACTACGAGCAGTACTTC. Translated, it gives CASSLGGGFDYEQYF.

This clonotype has a handful of counts. The chain combines TRBV4-1 with TRBJ1-2; unclear D gene. The V end lost 4 bases, the J end lost 4 bases, and 13 bases lay between the germline ends. This CDR3 is 14 amino acids long. Germline V CDR1 and CDR2: MGHRA, YSYEKL. The CDR3 loop reads CASSPEAGLYGYTF. For the CDR3, the DNA is TGCGCCAGCAGCCCCGAAGCAGGCCTCTATGGCTACACCTTC.

This clonotype has a count of ten or more. V and J are TRBV5-1 and TRBJ2-5; D unclear. From germline, CDR1 is SGHRS and CDR2 YFSETQ. Trimming pared 0 bases from V and 1 base from J, leaving 13 bases between. CDR3 length: 16 residues. CDR3 in amino acids: CASSLGTLLGQETQYF. As DNA, the CDR3 is TGCGCCAGCAGCTTGGGGACCTTGTTGGGCCAAGAGACCCAGTACTTC. Full variable domain (rest looked up from reference TRBV5-1 and TRBJ2-5): KAGVTQTPRYLIKTRGQQVTLSCSPISGHRSVSWYQQTPGQGLQFLFEYFSETQRNKGNFPGRFSGRQFSNSRSEMNVSTLELGDSALYLCASSLGTLLGQETQYFGPGTRLLVL.

This clonotype was counted many times. The chain employs TRBV10-3 and TRBJ1-6; 7 bases align to TRBD1. The CDR3 extends over 13 amino acids. V was clipped by 11 bases and J by 10 bases; unmatched bases: 11. In germline, CDR1 is ENHRY, CDR2 SYGVKD. In DNA form, the CDR3 reads TGTGCCTCCAGGGAGGGGGCGCAGTCACCCCTCCACTTT. It is translated as CASREGAQSPLHF.

This clonotype came up a few times. The chain joins TRBV12-3 or TRBV12-4 to TRBJ2-2, with 7 bases fitting TRBD2. The CDR3 is made up of 14 amino acids. J gave up 3 bases and V 6 bases, and 4 bases lay outside the gene matches. The DNA for the CDR3 is TGTGCCAGCAGCTCTAGCGGCTACACCGGGGAGCTGTTTTTT. This sequence encodes CASSSSGYTGELFF.

This clonotype has a count of ten or more. The chain uses TRBV12-3 or TRBV12-4 and TRBJ1-5; the D gene is possibly TRBD1 (6 bases). The CDR3 totals 14 residues. Trimming removed 7 bases at V and 4 bases at J, with 14 bases between. Here the CDR3 DNA reads TGTGCCAGCAAATTACCAGGGGATAATCAGCCCCAGCATTTT. It translates to CASKLPGDNQPQHF.

This clonotype was observed many times. The rearrangement joins TRBV11-2 to TRBJ1-3; 7 bases align to TRBD1. Germline CDR1 reads SGHAT; CDR2 reads FQNNGV. This CDR3 region has 13 residues. The V segment lost 8 bases and the J segment 4 bases; nucleotides outside the gene matches: 5. The DNA of the CDR3 is TGTGCCAGCCGAGGGGGCGCCGGAAACACCATATATTTT. Translating gives CASRGGAGNTIYF.

The sample holds many counts of this clonotype. CDR3 nucleotides: TGTGCCAGCAGCTTATGGCCTGTGGCAGGGCAACAAGAGACCCAGTACTTC. Translated: CASSLWPVAGQQETQYF. The rearrangement joins TRBV7-9 to TRBJ2-5; a weak D match, TRBD1 (5 bases). Trimming took off 2 bases at V and 2 bases at J, with 18 bases between the two ends. The length of the CDR3 is 17 residues. Germline assignment: CDR1 SEHNR and CDR2 FQNEAQ (reference sequence).

The chain uses TRBV7-3 and TRBJ2-1; 13 nucleotides match TRBD2. Per the germline V gene, CDR1 is SGHTA and CDR2 is FQGTGA. Trimming took 5 bases from V and 7 from J; bases not matched to a gene: 8. The CDR3 has 16 residues. CDR3 sequence reads: CASSRTSGSQWNEQFF. CDR3 bases: TGTGCCAGCAGCAGGACTAGCGGGAGCCAGTGGAATGAGCAGTTCTTC.

V is TRBV25-1 and J is TRBJ2-1; D might be TRBD1 (5 bases). CDR3 length: 14 residues. CDR1 is MGHDK, CDR2 SYGVNS, per germline. Trimming left V 5 bases short and J 4 bases short, with 12 bases between. The CDR3 DNA reads TGTGCCAGCAGTAGACCGGACATTTACAATGAGCAGTTCTTC. It specifies CASSRPDIYNEQFF.

The table lists this clonotype with many counts. V usage is TRBV7-8 and J usage is TRBJ2-2; D possibly corresponds to TRBD2 (5 bases). CDR1 and CDR2 from the germline V gene are SGHVS and FQNEAQ. V was clipped by 4 bases and J by 2 bases, with 11 bases between them. The CDR3 spans 15 residues. CDR3 region: CASSSSRGNTGELFF. Written as DNA, the CDR3 is TGTGCCAGCAGCTCCAGCCGGGGTAACACCGGGGAGCTGTTTTTT. The entire variable domain, with the rest obtained from reference TRBV7-8 and TRBJ2-2, is as follows: GAGVSQSPRYKVAKRGQDVALRCDPISGHVSLFWYQQALGQGPEFLTYFQNEAQLDKSGLPSDRFFAERPEGSVSTLKIQRTQQEDSAVYLCASSSSRGNTGELFFGEGSRLTVL.

The sample holds many counts of this clonotype. This chain uses TRBV12-3 or TRBV12-4 with TRBJ2-3, with 7 bases matching TRBD2. The CDR3 runs 18 residues. J gave up 0 bases and V 3 bases, and 12 bases lay outside the gene matches. CDR3 sequence (DNA): TGTGCCAGCAGTTTCATTCAGCGGCGGGGGACTAGCACAGATACGCAGTATTTT. Translated: CASSFIQRRGTSTDTQYF.

The chain carries TRBV5-1 and TRBJ1-3; D is possibly TRBD1 (6 bases). V was pared by 4 bases and J by 0 bases, with 14 bases between. The CDR3 runs 16 residues. Germline V gene data show CDR1 as SGHRS and CDR2 as YFSETQ. The CDR3 region is CASSALWTDSGNTIYF. The CDR3 region has the DNA TGCGCCAGCAGCGCCCTCTGGACAGACTCTGGAAACACCATATATTTT.